This TCR beta chain emerged from a study of siplizumab effects on memory and regulatory T cells. Whole-study findings and limits: Memory cells seemed less diverse than naive T cells, which seemed major alloresponse contributors.

Assays were performed on roughly 10^5 TCR templates per sample. The protocol was immunoSEQ multiplex PCR, while the TCRdb copy is restricted to in-frame clones and leaves out a portion. The sample contains some 120,000 clones, approximately 94% of which appear only once. For this clone: Its antigen is unknown.

V was shortened by 5 bases and J by 2 bases, with 9 bases between the two germline ends. Germline CDR1 is SGHNT and CDR2 is YENEEA. The CDR3 runs to 13 residues. This chain connects TRBV11-3 to TRBJ2-5; TRBD1 is a possible D gene (6 bases). The receptor comes from a human donor in good health. Material: non-Treg CD4+ T cells sorted from blood. CDR3 in DNA: TGTGCCAGCAGCCGTGGACAGCAAGAGACCCAGTACTTC. Protein product: CASSRGQQETQYF.